These 3 T cell receptor beta chains share one sample of origin, sequenced in a study of blood T cells in healthy people across ages. Primed by a sample-barcoded 5' primer and a J-beta primer mix, a second PCR proceeded for 7 to 11 cycles. One entry per CDR3 protein results from TCRdb running MiXCR on the 5' RACE reads. The repertoire holds some 1.5 million distinct CDR3 sequences, with about 30% as singletons. Sample: blood. The source of these receptors is a woman aged 25 to 39 in good health.

The table lists this clonotype with a few counts. This rearrangement joins TRBV7-9 to TRBJ2-3; a weak D match, TRBD1 (6 bases). V was clipped by 4 bases and J by 0 bases, with 14 bases between them. Germline V lookup: CDR1 SEHNR, CDR2 FQNEAQ (reference sequence). The CDR3 has 16 residues. Here the CDR3 DNA reads TGTGCCAGCAGCTCCCTTACAGGGATAAGCACAGATACGCAGTATTTT. It yields the protein CASSSLTGISTDTQYF.

Remarks on this clonotype: Possible read error: a much larger clone is one base away. The V call is TRBV7-2, the J call TRBJ1-2; tentatively, D is TRBD1 (5 bases). CDR1 SGHTA and CDR2 FQGNSA come from the germline V gene. The CDR3 length is 15 residues. The CDR3 sequence: CANSQGPTINYGYTF. The CDR3 bases are TGTGCCAACAGCCAGGGACCCACCATTAACTATGGCTACACCTTC.

There are a few counts of this clonotype. The rearrangement uses TRBV7-6 and TRBJ1-4; a weak D match, TRBD1 (6 bases). CDR3 size: 17 residues. Germline CDR1 is SGHVS and CDR2 is FNYEAQ. V was clipped by 1 base and J by 2 bases, with 14 bases between them. CDR3 loop: CASSLGRQVRTNEKLFF. In DNA form, the CDR3 reads TGTGCCAGCAGCTTAGGTCGACAGGTTCGGACTAATGAAAAACTGTTTTTT.